This T cell receptor beta chain was identified during a study of early T cells in non-severe SARS-CoV-2 infection. The CDR3 extends over 13 amino acids. The ends were cut back, 1 base at V and 5 bases at J, with 11 bases in the middle. Germline lookup yields CDR1 SQVTM and CDR2 ANQGSEA. One entry per CDR3 protein results from TCRdb running MiXCR on the 5' RACE reads. The sample consists of tens of thousands of distinct CDR3 sequences, 3.5% to 5.5% of them appearing once. The table lists this clonotype with many counts. V is TRBV29-1 and J is TRBJ2-5; D unresolved. Specimen: whole blood. The clonotype was recovered from an adult who was a healthcare worker with PCR-confirmed SARS-CoV-2 infection or an uninfected control (not recorded which). CDR3 sequence (DNA): TGCAGCGTTGAAGCGTCCCCTGGGGAGACCCAGTACTTC. Translated, it gives CSVEASPGETQYF. The full variable domain, rest sourced from reference TRBV29-1 and TRBJ2-5, is SAVISQKPSRDICQRGTSLTIQCQVDSQVTMMFWYRQQPGQSLTLIATANQGSEATYESGFVIDKFPISRPNLTFSTLTVSNMSPEDSSIYLCSVEASPGETQYFGPGTRLLVL.